These T cell receptor beta chains were read from a single sample in a study of T cell responses to AZD1222 COVID-19 vaccine. Sequencing was performed with immunoSEQ multiplex PCR; in TCRdb, only in-frame clones are kept and a portion is missing. The sample comprises around 100,000 clones, around 94% of which are singletons, and less than 2.5% rests with the top ten. The sample here was peripheral blood, taken on day 0 of AZD1222 vaccination. The receptors were sampled from an adult in good health. CDR3s include the opening cysteine and the closing phenylalanine or tryptophan. The D gene is left open where the match is weak. A row's size may be missing; if present it is once, few, many or a size class.

d_call: TRBD1
clone_size: once
j_call: TRBJ1-3
v_call: TRBV5-1
cdr3_aa: CASSTWTGSGNTIYF
cdr3_nt: TGCGCCAGCAGCACCTGGACAGGCTCTGGAAACACCATATATTTT

d_call: NA
clone_size: NA
j_call: TRBJ1-1
v_call: TRBV7-9
cdr3_aa: CASSLGGDTEAFF
cdr3_nt: TGTGCCAGCAGCTTAGGGGGGGACACTGAAGCTTTCTTT

d_call: TRBD1
clone_size: NA
j_call: TRBJ1-2
v_call: TRBV2
cdr3_aa: CASSFQGGTGYTF
cdr3_nt: TGTGCCAGCAGTTTTCAGGGGGGGACTGGCTACACCTTC

d_call: NA
clone_size: NA
j_call: TRBJ1-4
v_call: TRBV28
cdr3_aa: CASSLELLAPHATNEKLFF
cdr3_nt: TGTGCCAGCAGTTTAGAGCTCCTGGCGCCACATGCAACTAATGAAAAACTGTTTTTT

d_call: NA
clone_size: NA
j_call: TRBJ2-1
v_call: TRBV30
cdr3_aa: CAWSTSVYNEQFF
cdr3_nt: TGTGCCTGGAGTACTTCTGTCTACAATGAGCAGTTCTTC

d_call: NA
clone_size: NA
j_call: TRBJ2-1
v_call: TRBV21-1
cdr3_aa: CASSKRPSGAGGYNEQFF
cdr3_nt: TGTGCCAGCAGCAAAAGGCCTTCTGGGGCGGGAGGTTACAATGAGCAGTTCTTC

d_call: NA
clone_size: NA
j_call: TRBJ1-1
v_call: TRBV11-2
cdr3_aa: CASSLDGNTEAFF
cdr3_nt: TGTGCCAGCAGCTTGGACGGGAACACTGAAGCTTTCTTT

d_call: NA
clone_size: NA
j_call: TRBJ2-1
v_call: TRBV9
cdr3_aa: CASSGSGSHSYNEQFF
cdr3_nt: TGTGCCAGCAGCGGGAGCGGGTCACACTCCTACAATGAGCAGTTCTTC

d_call: TRBD2
clone_size: NA
j_call: TRBJ2-2
v_call: TRBV10-3
cdr3_aa: CAISVGGSANTGELFF
cdr3_nt: TGTGCCATCAGTGTGGGCGGGAGCGCGAACACCGGGGAGCTGTTTTTT

d_call: NA
clone_size: NA
j_call: TRBJ1-4
v_call: TRBV19
cdr3_aa: CASREQGGEKLFF
cdr3_nt: TGTGCCAGCCGTGAACAGGGAGGAGAAAAACTGTTTTTT

d_call: TRBD2
clone_size: NA
j_call: TRBJ2-1
v_call: TRBV7-8
cdr3_aa: CASSLGLAYNEQFF
cdr3_nt: TGTGCCAGCAGCTTGGGACTAGCCTACAATGAGCAGTTCTTC

d_call: NA
clone_size: NA
j_call: TRBJ1-5
v_call: TRBV5-1
cdr3_aa: CASSLQGDQPQHF
cdr3_nt: TGCGCCAGCAGCTTACAAGGGGATCAGCCCCAGCATTTT

d_call: TRBD1
clone_size: few
j_call: TRBJ1-2
v_call: TRBV28
cdr3_aa: CASSYGQGARGYTF
cdr3_nt: TGTGCCAGCAGTTACGGACAGGGGGCGCGTGGCTACACCTTC

d_call: NA
clone_size: NA
j_call: TRBJ1-2
v_call: TRBV3-1/TRBV3-2
cdr3_aa: CASSQGTEYGYTF
cdr3_nt: TGTGCCAGCAGCCAAGGGACAGAATATGGCTACACCTTC

d_call: NA
clone_size: NA
j_call: TRBJ1-1
v_call: TRBV6-5
cdr3_aa: CACHEYKDTEAFF
cdr3_nt: TGTGCCTGCCATGAGTATAAAGACACTGAAGCTTTCTTT

d_call: NA
clone_size: NA
j_call: TRBJ1-2
v_call: TRBV9
cdr3_aa: CASGRGGAGLYGYTF
cdr3_nt: TGTGCCAGCGGGAGGGGCGGCGCCGGATTATATGGCTACACCTTC

d_call: TRBD1
clone_size: NA
j_call: TRBJ1-4
v_call: TRBV11-1
cdr3_aa: CASSAQGAPGNEKLFF
cdr3_nt: TGTGCCAGCAGCGCACAGGGGGCGCCCGGTAATGAAAAACTGTTTTTT

d_call: NA
clone_size: NA
j_call: TRBJ1-1
v_call: TRBV21-1
cdr3_aa: CASSKGDQVAAEAFF
cdr3_nt: TGTGCCAGCAGCAAAGGGGACCAGGTGGCGGCCGAAGCTTTCTTT

d_call: TRBD2
clone_size: NA
j_call: TRBJ2-1
v_call: TRBV9
cdr3_aa: CASSLREAGEQFF
cdr3_nt: TGTGCCAGCAGCCTTCGGGAGGCGGGAGAGCAGTTCTTC

d_call: TRBD1
clone_size: NA
j_call: TRBJ1-1
v_call: TRBV29-1
cdr3_aa: CSVRDREAFF
cdr3_nt: TGCAGCGTTCGGGACAGGGAAGCTTTCTTT

d_call: TRBD1
clone_size: NA
j_call: TRBJ2-7
v_call: TRBV24-1
cdr3_aa: CATSDRRTGAEQYF
cdr3_nt: TGTGCCACCAGTGACCGCCGTACAGGGGCCGAGCAGTACTTC

d_call: NA
clone_size: NA
j_call: TRBJ1-6
v_call: TRBV7-9
cdr3_aa: CASRPINRESSYNSPLHF
cdr3_nt: TGTGCCAGCAGGCCCATCAACAGGGAGAGCTCCTATAATTCACCCCTCCACTTT

d_call: TRBD1
clone_size: NA
j_call: TRBJ1-1
v_call: TRBV3-1/TRBV3-2
cdr3_aa: CASSKTGTGSEAFF
cdr3_nt: TGTGCCAGCAGCAAGACCGGGACAGGGAGTGAAGCTTTCTTT